A selection of T cell receptor beta chains follows, all from one sample in a study of T cell responses to AZD1222 COVID-19 vaccine. Produced via immunoSEQ multiplex PCR; TCRdb's table is partial and in-frame only. The sample lists some 170,000 clones; more than 90% were seen once. The sequencing used peripheral blood, collected on day 0 of AZD1222 vaccination. The source is an adult in good health. Both conserved end residues are part of each CDR3. The D gene is left open where the match is weak. Part of the rows lack a size; the others show once, few, many or a class for expanded clones.

d_call	clone_size	cdr3_length	j_call	v_call	cdr3_nt	cdr3_aa
.	.	12	TRBJ2-7	TRBV25-1	TGTGCCAGCAGTAGGATTCGGAGCGAGCAGTACTTC	CASSRIRSEQYF
.	few	14	TRBJ1-1	TRBV3-1/TRBV3-2	TGTGCCAGCAGCCAAGAACATTACCGGGATCGAGCTTTCTTT	CASSQEHYRDRAFF
TRBD1	.	14	TRBJ1-1	TRBV18	TGTGCCAGCTCCCCACAGGGGGCGGACACTGAAGCTTTCTTT	CASSPQGADTEAFF
TRBD2	.	16	TRBJ2-1	TRBV5-1	TGCGCCAGCAGCTTGGCCCTAGCGGGAGGGTACAATGAGCAGTTCTTC	CASSLALAGGYNEQFF
TRBD1	.	12	TRBJ2-7	TRBV6-5	TGTGCCAGCACCCCGACAGGGTTCGAGCAGTACTTC	CASTPTGFEQYF
TRBD2	.	16	TRBJ2-1	TRBV2	TGTGCCAGCATCTTACTAGCGGGAGCGGAGAACAATGAGCAGTTCTTC	CASILLAGAENNEQFF
.	once	13	TRBJ2-7	TRBV5-1	TGCGCCAGCAGCTTGGACGGGGCCTACGAGCAGTACTTC	CASSLDGAYEQYF
TRBD2	.	18	TRBJ2-1	TRBV11-3	TGTGCCAGCAGCTTAGATTTCGATACTAGCGGGAGAGTTTATGAGCAGTTCTTC	CASSLDFDTSGRVYEQFF
.	once	15	TRBJ1-5	TRBV15	TGTGCCACCGTCGAACAGGGTCGTGGCAATCAGCCCCAGCATTTT	CATVEQGRGNQPQHF
TRBD1	once	16	TRBJ1-1	TRBV5-1	TGCGCCAGCAGCTCCTGGACAGGGGGATTGAACACTGAAGCTTTCTTT	CASSSWTGGLNTEAFF
TRBD1	few	15	TRBJ2-2	TRBV25-1	TGTGCCAGCAGTGCACAGGGGGCATTAGCCGGGGAGCTGTTTTTT	CASSAQGALAGELFF
TRBD2	.	14	TRBJ2-5	TRBV13	TGTGCCAGCAGCATAGCGGGAGGGCAGGCGACCCAGTACTTC	CASSIAGGQATQYF
.	.	14	TRBJ1-1	TRBV6-6	TGTGCCAGCAGTTACTTAGAGGGTACAAGTGAAGCTTTCTTT	CASSYLEGTSEAFF
.	.	13	TRBJ1-1	TRBV19	TGTGCCAGTACCCCGGACTGGAACACTGAAGCTTTCTTT	CASTPDWNTEAFF
.	.	15	TRBJ2-7	TRBV6-5	TGTGCCAGCCACACGCGGTGGGGGGCTGGTTACGAGCAGTACTTC	CASHTRWGAGYEQYF
TRBD1	.	16	TRBJ1-2	TRBV2	TGTGCCAGCAGTGCCGAGGGGAACAGGGGTGGCTATGGCTACACCTTC	CASSAEGNRGGYGYTF
.	.	15	TRBJ1-6	TRBV7-2	TGTGCCAGCAGCTTAGGGGGGGGGCAAGGTTCACCCCTCCACTTT	CASSLGGGQGSPLHF
TRBD1	.	15	TRBJ1-6	TRBV3-1/TRBV3-2	TGTGCCAGCAGCCAAGGGGACAGGGGCGGTTCACCCCTCCACTTT	CASSQGDRGGSPLHF
TRBD1	.	16	TRBJ2-3	TRBV5-8	TGTGCCAGCAGCTCGCCGGGACAGGGGGACACAGATACGCAGTATTTT	CASSSPGQGDTDTQYF
.	.	21	TRBJ2-1	TRBV10-3	TGTGCCATCAGTGTAGGGGGGGGGAGGACAGGCCGAACTACCAGGGCCAATGAGCAGTTCTTC	CAISVGGGRTGRTTRANEQFF
.	.	14	TRBJ1-1	TRBV14	TGTGCCAGCAGCCCACAGGGAAGGAACACTGAAGCTTTCTTT	CASSPQGRNTEAFF
TRBD2	.	16	TRBJ2-1	TRBV5-1	TGCGCCAGCAGCTTGGGGACTAGCGGGAATATGGGTGAGCAGTTCTTC	CASSLGTSGNMGEQFF
.	.	13	TRBJ1-1	TRBV11-3	TGTGCCAGCAGCCCCGGATGGAACACTGAAGCTTTCTTT	CASSPGWNTEAFF